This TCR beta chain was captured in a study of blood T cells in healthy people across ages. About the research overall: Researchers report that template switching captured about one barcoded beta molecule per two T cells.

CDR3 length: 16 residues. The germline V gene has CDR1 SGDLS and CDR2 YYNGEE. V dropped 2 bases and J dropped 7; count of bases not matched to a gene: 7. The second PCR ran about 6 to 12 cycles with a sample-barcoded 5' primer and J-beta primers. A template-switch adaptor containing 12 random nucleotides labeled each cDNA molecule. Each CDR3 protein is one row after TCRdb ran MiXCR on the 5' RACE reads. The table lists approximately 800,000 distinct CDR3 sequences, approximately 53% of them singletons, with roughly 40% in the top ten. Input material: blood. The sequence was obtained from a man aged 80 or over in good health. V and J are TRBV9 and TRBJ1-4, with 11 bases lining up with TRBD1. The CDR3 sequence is CASSVDRGRVGEKLFF. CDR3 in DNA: TGTGCCAGCAGCGTGGACAGGGGGCGGGTCGGTGAAAAACTGTTTTTT. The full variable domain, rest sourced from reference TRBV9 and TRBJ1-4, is DSGVTQTPKHLITATGQRVTLRCSPRSGDLSVYWYQQSLDQGLQFLIQYYNGEERAKGNILERFSAQQFPDLHSELNLSSLELGDSALYFCASSVDRGRVGEKLFFGSGTQLSVL.